The T cell receptor beta chain described here comes from a study of siplizumab effects on memory and regulatory T cells (dated by TCRdb to the late 2010s). Background on the whole study: The effect of the anti-CD2 antibody siplizumab on alloreactive T-cell subsets was examined in allogeneic mixed lymphocyte reactions constructed from human PBMCs. Paper-wide results and their limitations: Siplizumab significantly reduced the cumulative frequency of alloreactive sequences traceable to unstimulated CD4+ memory T cells. Because sequences at frequencies below about 10^-5 were poorly captured, only a minor fraction of alloreactive clones could be mapped back to unstimulated subsets. Unstimulated naive T cells appeared to be more diverse than memory T cells, and naive cells seemed to make a substantial contribution to the alloresponse. A naive or memory phenotype could not be assigned to roughly 75-96% of proliferating CD4+ or CD8+ clones. No functional confirmation was obtained for the suppressive function of proliferating Tregs from siplizumab cultures. In reactions with siplizumab, an average of approximately 69% of mappable alloreactive CD4+ clones were Treg-derived, compared with 25% to 30% in control reactions.

Concerning this clone itself: This clone's antigen is unknown. One base away there is no much larger clone; base qualities are not given.

Sorted unstimulated T cells and proliferating T cells recovered from mixed lymphocyte reactions were subjected to TCRbeta CDR3 sequencing. Fresh whole blood from approximately 9 HLA-typed healthy donors was used to isolate PBMCs. Unstimulated CD4+ regulatory T cells were FACS-sorted to map the origin of alloreactive clones. Library creation used the immunoSEQ multiplex PCR assay. Approximately 100,000 TCR templates per sample were assayed on the deep sequencing platform. Genomic DNA extracted from sorted T cells was the material used for TCRbeta CDR3 sequencing. The original pipeline was this. The R programming language was used for the clonal analysis of the TCRbeta CDR3 data. Alloreactive CD4+ and CD8+ clones were identified by comparing unstimulated samples to CFSE-low samples taken after the reaction. Regulatory or non-regulatory origin was assigned to alloreactive CD4+ clones by matching of sequences to sorted unstimulated Treg and non-Treg repertoires. TCRdb took over this immuneACCESS table, retaining in-frame rearrangements with V and J assigned. Such tables are incomplete; in checked studies, under half of the missing clones stem from an unresolved V gene, and the remainder is unexplained. V and J calls and clone size follow that table, whereas D and trimming were derived from the DNA. The sample table records about 82,000 clones; 87% of these occur just once. 1.5% to 1.7% of the sample lies in the top ten.

V loses 10 bases of germline sequence and J loses 2 bases, and the interval between the two ends is 12 bases. Counted from cysteine to phenylalanine, this CDR3 has 12 amino acids. Just CDR3 DNA is preserved here, 36 bases in frame from base 1. In the germline V gene, CDR1 corresponds to MNHNS and CDR2 to SASEGT. The sequence came from a human donor in good health. The chain uses TRBV6-1 and TRBJ2-7; no D segment can be confidently identified. Material: Tregs sorted from blood. The DNA sequence is given as TGTGCCACCTCCGGCATCCCCTACGAGCAGTACTTC. Translated, this gives CATSGIPYEQYF.